Below, 10 T cell receptor beta chains from the same sample are listed, as sequenced in a study of shared clonotypes between healthy human individuals. Naive CD8 cells comprised CD45RO-negative, CCR7-positively selected cells, excluding terminally differentiated effector memory CD45RA+ cells. Some clones are missing from TCRdb's copy, which holds only in-frame ones; the method was immunoSEQ multiplex PCR. The data contain 2 million to 2.5 million clones, approximately 94% of them singletons. Sequenced sample: naive CD8+ T cells sorted from blood. These receptors came from a man aged 18 to 29 in good health.

V and J are TRBV7-9 and TRBJ2-2; D perhaps matches TRBD1 (7 bases). The germline V gene has CDR1 SEHNR and CDR2 FQNEAQ (reference sequence). The CDR3 totals 18 residues. The V end lost 1 base, the J end lost 5 bases, and 20 bases lay between the germline ends. In DNA, the CDR3 is TGTGCCAGCAGCTTAGAAGGCGGGGACAGCTATAGGACCGGGGAGCTGTTTTTT. It encodes CASSLEGGDSYRTGELFF.

V is TRBV27 and J is TRBJ2-7; TRBD1 agrees at 7 bases. This CDR3 is 16 amino acids long. V dropped 7 bases and J dropped 5; count of bases not matched to a gene: 17. Germline V gene data show CDR1 as MNHEY and CDR2 as SMNVEV (reference sequence). CDR3 DNA: TGTGCCAGCAAAATCCTGCCTATATACAGGGGAAACGAGCAGTACTTC. This sequence encodes CASKILPIYRGNEQYF.

The chain couples TRBV4-1 to TRBJ2-1; D perhaps matches TRBD2 (7 bases). The CDR3 totals 15 residues. Looked up from germline, CDR1 is MGHRA and CDR2 is YSYEKL. Trimming took 2 bases from V and 4 from J, leaving 12 bases between them. The CDR3 protein is CASSQLGGPYNEQFF. CDR3 sequence (DNA): TGCGCCAGCAGCCAATTGGGGGGGCCTTACAATGAGCAGTTCTTC.

The chain employs TRBV4-1 and TRBJ2-2, with a weak D call TRBD1 (6 bases). Trimming took off 1 base at V and 2 bases at J, with 11 bases between the two ends. The CDR3 is made up of 16 amino acids. The germline V gene has CDR1 MGHRA and CDR2 YSYEKL. CDR3 in DNA: TGCGCCAGCAGCCAAGTTCCGGGACAAAACACCGGGGAGCTGTTTTTT. This translates into CASSQVPGQNTGELFF.

The genes are TRBV6-6 and TRBJ1-2; D perhaps matches TRBD1 (6 bases). The germline V and J ends were trimmed by 5 bases and 2 bases, with 12 bases remaining between them. The V gene's germline CDR1 is MNHNY and CDR2 SVGAGI (reference sequence). The CDR3 has 14 residues. For the CDR3, the DNA is TGTGCCAGCAGTCTGACAGGAGTAAACTATGGCTACACCTTC. Protein sequence: CASSLTGVNYGYTF.

In this sample, this clone turned up once. This sequence joins TRBV7-9 and TRBJ1-1; perhaps TRBD1 as D (6 bases). The CDR3 runs to 15 residues. The germline gives CDR1 SEHNR, CDR2 FQNEAQ (reference sequence). With 4 bases removed from V and 0 bases from J, the gap between germline ends came to 12 bases. The CDR3 loop is CASSSPDSVNTEAFF. Written as DNA, the CDR3 is TGTGCCAGCAGCTCCCCGGACAGCGTGAACACTGAAGCTTTCTTT.

The rearrangement links TRBV6-6 to TRBJ2-1; TRBD2 agrees at 9 bases. J lost 10 bases, V lost 6 bases, and 13 bases had no gene match. The CDR3 sequence is 15 residues long. From germline, CDR1 is MNHNY and CDR2 SVGAGI (reference sequence). Here the CDR3 reads CASRIIAGDFSEQFF. The CDR3 DNA reads as TGTGCCAGCAGAATTATAGCGGGGGATTTTTCGGAGCAGTTCTTC.

The chain couples TRBV5-1 to TRBJ1-4; D possibly corresponds to TRBD1 (5 bases). The ends were cut back, 4 bases at V and 14 bases at J, with 24 bases in the middle. The CDR3 has 15 amino acids. CDR1 and CDR2 (germline): SGHRS, YFSETQ. CDR3 residues: CASSGSDDSQVGLFF. The CDR3 nucleotides read TGCGCCAGCAGCGGATCGGACGACAGCCAGGTGGGGCTGTTTTTT.

The chain is built from TRBV13 and TRBJ1-2, with D possibly TRBD1 on 5 matching bases. Looked up from germline, CDR1 is PRHDT and CDR2 is FYEKMQ (reference sequence). This CDR3 is 12 amino acids long. The V end lost 4 bases, the J end lost 6 bases, and 9 bases lay between the germline ends. The CDR3 protein is CASSWGLNGYTF. CDR3 bases: TGTGCCAGCAGCTGGGGCTTGAATGGCTACACCTTC.

The chain is built from TRBV29-1 and TRBJ1-2, with 9 bases identical to TRBD1. The V gene's germline CDR1 is SQVTM and CDR2 ANQGSEA. Trimming took 4 bases from V and 4 from J; bases not matched to a gene: 7. This CDR3 contains 14 residues. The CDR3 reads CSVVGVTGGYGYTF. CDR3 nucleotides: TGCAGCGTTGTAGGAGTGACAGGGGGCTATGGCTACACCTTC.